The 20 T cell receptor beta chains below come from one sample, sequenced in a study of human T cells and chemical hapten exposure. Time point here: pre-sensitization, week 0. Treatment in this sample: therapeutic diphenylcyclopropenone sensitization with weekly scalp DPC. TCRdb processed the RACE reads anew with MiXCR; each CDR3 protein has one entry. Here the sample spans approximately 180,000 distinct CDR3 sequences, roughly 30% being singletons. Sequencing used whole blood, obtained in connection with sensitization to the hapten diphenylcyclopropenone (DPC). The receptors here all came from a woman aged 25-40 years with alopecia areata. Some clones in this sample may be carry-over from other donors' samples.

The table lists this clonotype with a few counts. The chain carries TRBV29-1 and TRBJ1-1; 8 bases fit TRBD1. V shed 1 base, J shed 3 bases, and the junction held 4 bases outside the gene matches. From germline, CDR1 is SQVTM and CDR2 ANQGSEA. The CDR3 consists of 14 residues. The CDR3 loop is CSVEGTGYHTEAFF. The CDR3 DNA sequence: TGCAGCGTTGAAGGGACAGGGTACCACACTGAAGCTTTCTTT.

V and J are TRBV13 and TRBJ2-1; D gene unclear. Germline CDR1 and CDR2: PRHDT and FYEKMQ (reference sequence). The V gene lost 0 bases and the J gene lost 6 bases, with 6 bases spanning the gap. CDR3 size: 13 residues. The CDR3 nucleotides read TGTGCCAGCAGCTTAGGACTCACCAATGAGCAGTTCTTC. This sequence encodes CASSLGLTNEQFF.

V usage is TRBV7-2 and J usage is TRBJ2-2; possibly TRBD1 or TRBD2 for D (6 bases each). Germline V gene data show CDR1 as SGHTA and CDR2 as FQGNSA. The CDR3 totals 14 residues. Trimming took 1 base from V and 13 from J, leaving 16 bases between them. The CDR3 loop reads CASSLEGGRRGLFF. CDR3 nucleotide sequence: TGTGCCAGCAGCTTAGAGGGGGGACGGAGAGGGCTGTTTTTT.

The V call is TRBV19, the J call TRBJ2-1, with TRBD2 matching 10 bases. The germline V gene encodes CDR1 LNHDA and CDR2 SQIVND (reference sequence). The CDR3 totals 16 residues. Trimming cost V 6 bases and J 6 bases; bases outside gene matches: 11. CDR3 in amino acids: CASRSSKRGGRNEQFF. In DNA form, the CDR3 reads TGTGCCAGTAGGAGCTCTAAGCGGGGGGGCCGCAATGAGCAGTTCTTC. The full variable domain, rest sourced from reference TRBV19 and TRBJ2-1, is DGGITQSPKYLFRKEGQNVTLSCEQNLNHDAMYWYRQDPGQGLRLIYYSQIVNDFQKGDIAEGYSVSREKKESFPLTVTSAQKNPTAFYLCASRSSKRGGRNEQFFGPGTRLTVL.

This clonotype has only a few counts. The chain links TRBV4-1 to TRBJ2-5, with D perhaps TRBD2 (6 bases). Trimming pared 1 base from V and 0 bases from J, leaving 15 bases between. Germline V gives CDR1 MGHRA, CDR2 YSYEKL. The CDR3 is 17 amino acids. CDR3 protein: CASSQVLAGYDQETQYF. DNA for the CDR3: TGCGCCAGCAGCCAAGTGCTGGCGGGGTATGACCAAGAGACCCAGTACTTC.

This CDR3 is CASSGSPNQPQHF. CDR3 DNA: TGCGCCAGCAGCGGAAGCCCAAATCAGCCCCAGCATTTT. The chain employs TRBV5-1 and TRBJ1-5; D is unclear. Germline CDR1 reads SGHRS; CDR2 reads YFSETQ. V was cut by 4 bases and J by 4 bases, with 9 bases left in between. The CDR3 sequence is 13 residues long.

This clonotype was recorded a few times. This chain links TRBV29-1 with TRBJ2-7, with D hard to call. Per germline, CDR1 SQVTM and CDR2 ANQGSEA. V lost 5 bases, J lost 2 bases, and 10 bases lay in between. The CDR3 length is 12 residues. The chain's CDR3 is CSVRNGAYEQYF. The CDR3 bases are TGCAGCGTTCGAAACGGCGCCTACGAGCAGTACTTC.

This clonotype was counted a few times. V gene TRBV28 combines with J gene TRBJ2-1; no clear D. V was cut by 5 bases and J by 9 bases, with 11 bases left in between. The CDR3 sequence is 12 residues long. CDR1 and CDR2 from the germline V gene are MDHEN and SYDVKM. As DNA, the CDR3 is TGTGCCAGCAGTCTCTCTCTCAGTGAGCAGTTCTTC. Translating gives CASSLSLSEQFF.

This clonotype was picked up a small number of times. V and J are TRBV28 and TRBJ1-1, with a tentative D call TRBD1 (6 bases). V was cut by 6 bases and J by 1 base, with 12 bases left in between. The CDR3 loop spans 14 amino acids. Germline CDR1 and CDR2: MDHEN and SYDVKM. CDR3 nucleotides: TGTGCCAGCAGCCGGACAGTGGGGAACACTGAAGCTTTCTTT. Protein sequence: CASSRTVGNTEAFF.

This clonotype has just a few counts. This chain joins TRBV9 and TRBJ2-1, with D tentatively TRBD1 or TRBD2 (6 bases each). This CDR3 comprises 15 residues. V was pared by 0 bases and J by 2 bases, with 9 bases between. Germline CDR1 is SGDLS and CDR2 is YYNGEE. This CDR3 is CASSVEGGTYNEQFF. CDR3 DNA sequence: TGTGCCAGCAGCGTAGAGGGGGGCACCTACAATGAGCAGTTCTTC.

Only a few counts were recorded for this clonotype. This chain uses TRBV4-3 with TRBJ2-1; TRBD2 matches at 8 bases. This CDR3 comprises 16 residues. V lost 0 bases, J lost 8 bases, and 9 bases stayed unmatched. CDR1 and CDR2 (germline): LGHNA, YSLEER. Here the CDR3 DNA reads TGCGCCAGCAGCCAAGATTCTGGGACTAGAGGACATGAGCAGTTCTTC. Translation gives CASSQDSGTRGHEQFF.

The genes are TRBV9 and TRBJ1-2; 8 bases agree with TRBD1. The germline CDR1 and CDR2 sequences are SGDLS and YYNGEE. V lost 0 bases, J lost 3 bases, and 10 bases stayed unmatched. CDR3 length equals 17 residues. As DNA, the CDR3 is TGTGCCAGCAGCGTAGAGGGGGCGTCGACAGGGGACTATGGCTACACCTTC. Protein: CASSVEGASTGDYGYTF. The full variable domain, with the rest looked up from reference TRBV9 and TRBJ1-2, is DSGVTQTPKHLITATGQRVTLRCSPRSGDLSVYWYQQSLDQGLQFLIQYYNGEERAKGNILERFSAQQFPDLHSELNLSSLELGDSALYFCASSVEGASTGDYGYTFGSGTRLTVV.

J is TRBJ1-5 and V is TRBV15; 10 bases are a match to TRBD1. V dropped 8 bases and J dropped 0; count of bases not matched to a gene: 1. CDR3 length: 14 residues. In germline, CDR1 is LNHNV, CDR2 YYDKDF (reference sequence). The DNA for the CDR3 is TGTGCCACCGGGACAGGGGATAGCAATCAGCCCCAGCATTTT. Translated, it gives CATGTGDSNQPQHF. Based on the CDR3 plus reference TRBV15 and TRBJ1-5, the full variable domain is DAMVIQNPRYQVTQFGKPVTLSCSQTLNHNVMYWYQQKSSQAPKLLFHYYDKDFNNEADTPDNFQSRRPNTSFCFLDIRSPGLGDTAMYLCATGTGDSNQPQHFGDGTRLSIL.

This clonotype was seen more than once but under ten times. The chain employs TRBV6-2 or TRBV6-3 and TRBJ1-2, with 7 bases that match TRBD1. Per germline, CDR1 MNHEY and CDR2 SVGEGT. This CDR3 spans 14 amino acids. V lost 6 bases and J lost 6; bases outside the gene matches: 10. For the CDR3, the DNA is TGTGCCAGCAGAGAACAGGGGAGGCTGAATGGCTACACCTTC. This codes for CASREQGRLNGYTF.

The chain combines TRBV6-5 with TRBJ1-1; D is possibly TRBD1 (5 bases). CDR3 length: 15 residues. CDR1 and CDR2 (germline): MNHEY, SVGAGI. The V and J ends lost 3 bases and 4 bases respectively, with 15 bases between them. CDR3 DNA: TGTGCCAGCAGTTATCGGGGGGTTTTGAGCACTGAAGCTTTCTTT. As protein: CASSYRGVLSTEAFF.

J is TRBJ1-1 and V is TRBV28; no reliable D call. The CDR3 sequence is 16 residues long. Germline V gives CDR1 MDHEN, CDR2 SYDVKM. The V end was cut by 9 bases, the J end by 1 base, with 21 bases between. This CDR3 is CASRAHVAGQNTEAFF. The CDR3 region has the DNA TGTGCCAGTCGGGCCCACGTAGCGGGCCAGAACACTGAAGCTTTCTTT.

There are a few counts of this clonotype. The chain combines TRBV28 with TRBJ2-3, with 8 bases that match TRBD1. The CDR3 runs 17 residues. The V gene end was trimmed by 1 base and the J gene end by 7 bases; junction bases not matched to a gene: 13. Germline V gene sequence: CDR1 MDHEN, CDR2 SYDVKM. This chain's CDR3 is CASSLYQPGQAPYTQYF. In nucleotides, the CDR3 is TGTGCCAGCAGTTTATACCAACCGGGACAGGCACCTTATACGCAGTATTTT.

In this sample, this clonotype turned up many times. The chain uses TRBV7-2 and TRBJ2-3; D not resolved. CDR3 size: 13 residues. V lost 6 bases, J lost 4 bases, and 11 bases lay in between. Germline assignment: CDR1 SGHTA and CDR2 FQGNSA. CDR3 bases: TGTGCCAGCAGTGTTAGGGCGGCAGATACGCAGTATTTT. This sequence encodes CASSVRAADTQYF.

This clonotype turned up a few times. The V gene is TRBV19, the J gene TRBJ2-2; 8 positions match TRBD1. CDR1 is LNHDA, CDR2 SQIVND, per germline (reference sequence). V dropped 6 bases and J dropped 6; count of bases not matched to a gene: 6. The CDR3 is 14 amino acids. CDR3 in amino acids: CASSQDRDPGELFF. The CDR3 region has the DNA TGTGCCAGTAGCCAGGACAGGGATCCCGGGGAGCTGTTTTTT.

This rearrangement joins TRBV7-6 to TRBJ2-2; tentative D call: TRBD1 (5 bases). Trimming removed 7 bases at V and 0 bases at J, with 18 bases between. Germline CDR1 reads SGHVS; CDR2 reads FNYEAQ. There are 17 residues in the CDR3. The DNA for the CDR3 is TGTGCCAGCAACCTTTTTGGGGCCGGAGCGAACACCGGGGAGCTGTTTTTT. As protein: CASNLFGAGANTGELFF. Together with reference TRBV7-6 and TRBJ2-2, the CDR3 gives the full variable domain: GAGVSQSPRYKVTKRGQDVALRCDPISGHVSLYWYRQALGQGPEFLTYFNYEAQQDKSGLPNDRFSAERPEGSISTLTIQRTEQRDSAMYRCASNLFGAGANTGELFFGEGSRLTVL.